This TCR beta chain was identified during a study of cytomegalovirus exposure and HLA in healthy donors. The wider study: It was reported in a later analysis that the same platform had been used for the roughly 110 validation repertoires as for the 666 first-cohort repertoires. Whole-study results and caveats: In vitro testing confirmed a few CMV-associated chains as specific for CMV antigens. The majority of TCR sequences were rare, yet some public TCRs appeared in many donors. The classifier reportedly diagnosed cytomegalovirus status with high sensitivity and specificity.

As to this clone: Its target is unknown.

Sequencing used immunoSEQ multiplex PCR; TCRdb keeps in-frame clones, though not all of them. Of 100,000 to 150,000 clones listed, roughly 90% are singletons. The sample comprised PBMCs. This TCR was sampled from a woman aged 18-29 years in good health and CMV-seronegative.

DNA for the CDR3: TGTGCCAGCAGCATAGGAGGCAGGGACTATGGCTACACCTTC. It codes for CASSIGGRDYGYTF. V is TRBV9 and J is TRBJ1-2, with D possibly matching TRBD1 (5 bases). The CDR3 totals 14 residues. CDR1 is SGDLS, CDR2 YYNGEE, per germline. V lost 4 bases and J 3 bases, leaving 13 bases between the germline ends.